One sample yielded the 21 T cell receptor beta chains listed below, sequenced in a study of graft-versus-host responses after intestinal transplantation. No antigen has been assigned to these receptors. The repertoire was sequenced with immunoSEQ multiplex PCR; TCRdb's copy has only in-frame clones and lacks some. Of about 36,000 clones in the sample, approximately 94% are singletons; the top ten hold 0.2% to 0.25%. The material was unstimulated CD4+ T cells sorted from spleen or lymph node cells, obtained before transplant. The source is a human donor who was the organ donor for an intestinal transplant.

The V and J genes are TRBV15 and TRBJ1-5, with D perhaps TRBD1 (6 bases). CDR3 length: 17 amino acids. The V end lost 3 bases, the J end lost 4 bases, and 19 bases lay between the germline ends. Germline CDR1 and CDR2: LNHNV and YYDKDF (reference sequence). CDR3 DNA: TGTGCCACCAGCAGGATGGGGTTAGGACAGTATAATCAGCCCCAGCATTTT. Translating it yields CATSRMGLGQYNQPQHF.

The chain uses TRBV5-1 and TRBJ2-1; D may correspond to TRBD1 or TRBD2 (5 bases each). Trimming shortened V by 0 bases and J by 12 bases, and 13 bases separated the two germline ends. This CDR3 is 13 amino acids long. Germline CDR1 reads SGHRS; CDR2 reads YFSETQ. CDR3 sequence: CASSLEGRQGQFF. CDR3 bases: TGCGCCAGCAGCTTGGAGGGACGCCAAGGGCAGTTCTTC.

V usage is TRBV4-1 and J usage is TRBJ2-5; 9 bases are a match to TRBD2. The germline CDR1 and CDR2 sequences are MGHRA and YSYEKL. V gave up 1 base and J gave up 1 base; unmatched junction bases: 10. The CDR3 totals 18 residues. CDR3 sequence: CASSQVPLAGGAQETQYF. The CDR3, as DNA: TGCGCCAGCAGCCAAGTCCCACTGGCGGGGGGGGCCCAAGAGACCCAGTACTTC.

The chain joins TRBV11-3 to TRBJ1-1, with D perhaps matching TRBD1 (6 bases). Germline V gene sequence: CDR1 SGHNT, CDR2 YENEEA. V lost 3 bases to trimming and J lost 5 bases, with 7 bases between them. The CDR3 runs 12 residues. The CDR3 bases are TGTGCCAGCAGCTTCAGGGGAACTGAAGCTTTCTTT. Translated: CASSFRGTEAFF.

The chain has TRBV7-8 and TRBJ1-5; D not resolved. V was cut by 3 bases and J by 1 base, with 13 bases left in between. The CDR3 has 16 amino acids. In germline, CDR1 is SGHVS, CDR2 FQNEAQ. The CDR3 nucleotides read TGTGCCAGCAGCTTTTATATTGGGAGAAGCAATCAGCCCCAGCATTTT. Translating gives CASSFYIGRSNQPQHF.

A single count supports this clone. V gene TRBV30 combines with J gene TRBJ2-7; 9 positions agree with TRBD1. The germline CDR1 and CDR2 sequences are GTSNPN and SVGIG (reference sequence). V shed 1 base and J 0 bases; nucleotides not matched to a gene: 4. The CDR3 length is 15 residues. The CDR3 region is CAWSAGTGRSYEQYF. The CDR3 bases are TGTGCCTGGAGTGCCGGGACAGGGCGCTCCTACGAGCAGTACTTC.

The gene calls are TRBV21-1 and TRBJ2-7. TRBV21-1 is recorded as a pseudogene. The CDR3 extends over 16 amino acids. The CDR3 loop reads CASSPPGTISSREQYF. The CDR3 DNA is TGTGCCAGCAGCCCTCCCGGGACGATATCCTCCCGAGAGCAGTACTTC.

The rearrangement links TRBV2 to TRBJ1-4; D gene ambiguous. The germline gives CDR1 SNHLY, CDR2 FYNNEI. V lost 1 base, J lost 0 bases, and 12 bases lay in between. The CDR3 is 17 amino acids. The CDR3 bases are TGTGCCAGCAGTGAAGAATGGACGCCGACAACTAATGAAAAACTGTTTTTT. Residues: CASSEEWTPTTNEKLFF.

V is TRBV30 and J is TRBJ2-7, with unresolved D. Germline V gives CDR1 GTSNPN, CDR2 SVGIG (reference sequence). There are 12 residues in the CDR3. V was trimmed by 0 bases and J by 2 bases, leaving 5 bases between them. The CDR3 region has the DNA TGTGCCTGGAGTGTCGGCACCTACGAGCAGTACTTC. Translated: CAWSVGTYEQYF.

This chain joins TRBV6-4 and TRBJ2-3; the D gene is possibly TRBD1 (5 bases). V was trimmed by 4 bases and J by 1 base, leaving 6 bases between them. The CDR3 extends over 13 amino acids. Looked up from germline, CDR1 is MRHNA and CDR2 is SNTAGT. CDR3 protein: CASSGGCTDTQYF. The CDR3 DNA sequence: TGTGCCAGCAGTGGGGGCTGCACAGATACGCAGTATTTT.

This chain links TRBV6-6 with TRBJ1-5; D gene uncertain. With 2 bases removed from V and 6 bases from J, the gap between germline ends came to 11 bases. The germline V gene encodes CDR1 MNHNY and CDR2 SVGAGI (reference sequence). This CDR3 has 14 amino acids. The CDR3 loop is CASSYRWRAQPQHF. CDR3 DNA sequence: TGTGCCAGCAGTTACCGGTGGAGGGCTCAGCCCCAGCATTTT.

The rearrangement links TRBV11-3 to TRBJ1-1; perhaps TRBD1 as D (5 bases). The germline V gene has CDR1 SGHNT and CDR2 YENEEA. V lost 0 bases to trimming and J lost 5 bases, with 7 bases between them. CDR3 length: 13 amino acids. The CDR3, as DNA: TGTGCCAGCAGCTTAGACTGGGGGACTGAAGCTTTCTTT. Its protein is CASSLDWGTEAFF.

The chain carries TRBV19 and TRBJ2-4; D uncertain. In germline, CDR1 is LNHDA, CDR2 SQIVND (reference sequence). The CDR3 extends over 18 amino acids. V was cut by 1 base and J by 0 bases, with 16 bases left in between. This CDR3 reads CASSIAGFGALAKNIQYF. CDR3 in DNA: TGTGCCAGTAGTATAGCTGGTTTTGGAGCCTTAGCCAAAAACATTCAGTACTTC.

This chain connects TRBV10-2 to TRBJ2-1, with TRBD1 as a possible D gene (6 bases). The germline CDR1 and CDR2 sequences are WSHSY and SAAADI. The CDR3 consists of 15 residues. V lost 2 bases and J 7 bases, leaving 15 bases between the germline ends. For the CDR3, the DNA is TGCGCCAGCAGTGAGGGGACATGGTCCCTAAATGAGCAGTTCTTC. Translation gives CASSEGTWSLNEQFF.

The chain carries TRBV5-6 and TRBJ1-1; the D gene is possibly TRBD1 (6 bases). The germline V and J ends were trimmed by 3 bases and 1 base, with 7 bases remaining between them. The germline gives CDR1 SGHDT, CDR2 YYEEEE. This CDR3 region has 13 residues. The CDR3 DNA reads as TGTGCCAGCAGCTCGACAGGGAACACTGAAGCTTTCTTT. It yields the protein CASSSTGNTEAFF.

The J gene is TRBJ2-7, the V gene TRBV28, with a weak D call TRBD1 (5 bases). The CDR3 consists of 16 residues. Germline V lookup: CDR1 MDHEN, CDR2 SYDVKM. Trimming pared 0 bases from V and 0 bases from J, leaving 12 bases between. The CDR3 DNA is TGTGCCAGCAGTTTATGGCCGATTGGGGCCTCCTACGAGCAGTACTTC. Amino acid sequence: CASSLWPIGASYEQYF.

This chain links TRBV29-1 with TRBJ2-1; 11 nucleotides match TRBD2. This CDR3 has 16 amino acids. Trimming removed 6 bases from V and 4 bases from J; junction bases left unmatched: 11. CDR1 SQVTM and CDR2 ANQGSEA come from the germline V gene. The CDR3 spells CSVSFSGGALYNEQFF. DNA for the CDR3: TGCAGCGTGTCATTTAGCGGGGGGGCCTTATACAATGAGCAGTTCTTC.

The genes are TRBV18 and TRBJ2-3, with D possibly matching TRBD1 (5 bases). Germline assignment: CDR1 KGHSH and CDR2 LQKENI. Trimming cost V 0 bases and J 6 bases, with 10 bases left between them. This CDR3 has 14 residues. The CDR3: CASSPPAYRDTQYF. Here the CDR3 DNA reads TGTGCCAGCTCACCACCGGCGTACAGGGATACGCAGTATTTT.

The chain couples TRBV30 to TRBJ1-2, with D perhaps TRBD1 (5 bases). CDR3 size: 13 residues. CDR1 is GTSNPN and CDR2 is SVGIG in the germline V gene (reference sequence). V lost 0 bases, J lost 7 bases, and 12 bases lay in between. CDR3 amino acids: CAWSVAQGGGYTF. As DNA, the CDR3 is TGTGCCTGGAGTGTCGCCCAGGGCGGTGGCTACACCTTC.

The chain employs TRBV19 and TRBJ1-6, with TRBD1 matching 8 bases. Per the germline V gene, CDR1 is LNHDA and CDR2 is SQIVND (reference sequence). The CDR3 is 17 amino acids. J lost 0 bases, V lost 4 bases, and 5 bases had no gene match. Here the CDR3 reads CASSSSDRASYNSPLHF. CDR3 in DNA: TGTGCCAGTAGTAGCTCGGACAGGGCCTCCTATAATTCACCCCTCCACTTT.

This chain joins TRBV5-1 and TRBJ2-3; possibly TRBD1 for D (5 bases). CDR3 size: 15 residues. The germline gives CDR1 SGHRS, CDR2 YFSETQ. V was shortened by 0 bases and J by 2 bases, with 10 bases between the two germline ends. CDR3 region: CASSLAGRATDTQYF. For the CDR3, the DNA is TGCGCCAGCAGCTTGGCCGGCAGGGCCACAGATACGCAGTATTTT.